This TCR beta chain is drawn from a study of blood T cell repertoires in COVID-19. Study overall: Acute and convalescent COVID-19 specimens originated in the United States, Italy and Spain. PBMCs, B-cell-depleted T cells, or T cells provided the cDNA or gDNA that made up the material.

Per the original data handling: Amplified reference gene primers provided the basis for estimating nucleated cell counts. Libraries were prepared by immunoSEQ multiplex PCR; TCRdb keeps only in-frame clonotypes and omits some of them. V and J calls and clone size are as listed in that table; D and trimming were resolved from the DNA. Among 120,000 to 150,000 clones listed, more than 70% were seen once. The CDR3 sequence is 18 residues long. The V gene lost 0 bases and the J gene lost 2 bases, with 20 bases spanning the gap. Germline V gene data show CDR1 as LNHNV and CDR2 as YYDKDF (reference sequence).

Sequenced input: peripheral blood. The sequence was collected from a woman aged 55-70 years with acute or convalescent COVID-19. The chain uses TRBV15 and TRBJ2-7, with D possibly matching TRBD2 (5 bases). The DNA for the CDR3 is TGTGCCACCAGCAGAGATTTTGCCGCGGTGGAGGTCGCCTACGAGCAGTACTTC. Its translation: CATSRDFAAVEVAYEQYF.